This TCR beta chain is from a study of technical replicates of blood from a handful of donors (dated by TCRdb to 2016 to 2017). With regard to this clone: The target of this receptor is not known. Base qualities are not provided; no much larger clone lies one nucleotide away.

The library came from the immunoSEQ multiplex PCR assay. TCRdb holds this immuneACCESS table with in-frame rearrangements only. Some clones are missing; in checked studies, unresolved V genes explain under half, and the rest has no known cause. A total of 50,000 to 65,000 clones appear in this sample, around 92% of them only once. 3.5% to 5.5% of the sample is held by the ten biggest clonotypes. Inclusive of the bounding cysteine and phenylalanine, the CDR3 is 15 residues long. Just CDR3 DNA is preserved here, 45 bases in frame from base 1. Via the germline V gene, CDR1 is LGHNA and CDR2 YSLEER. Trimmed from V: 4 bases; trimmed from J: 5 bases; junction bases lacking a gene match: 8.

This receptor was identified in a human donor in good health. Some clones in this sample may be carry-over from other donors' samples. Recombination joined TRBV4-3 with TRBJ2-3, with 8 bases aligning to TRBD2. Sequencing was done on a sample of PBMCs. The bases are TGCGCCAGCAGCCGCGCGGGAGGAGGGGTAGATACGCAGTATTTT. It translates to CASSRAGGGVDTQYF.